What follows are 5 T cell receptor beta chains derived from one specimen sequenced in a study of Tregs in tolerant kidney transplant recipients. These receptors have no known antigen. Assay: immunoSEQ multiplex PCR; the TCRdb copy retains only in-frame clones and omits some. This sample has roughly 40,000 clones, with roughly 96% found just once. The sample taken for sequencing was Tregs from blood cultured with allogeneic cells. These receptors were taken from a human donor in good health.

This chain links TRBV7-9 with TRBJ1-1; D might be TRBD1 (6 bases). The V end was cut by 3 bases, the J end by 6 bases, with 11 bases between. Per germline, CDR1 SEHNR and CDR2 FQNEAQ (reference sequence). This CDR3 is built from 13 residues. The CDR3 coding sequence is TGTGCCAGCAGCTTTACAGGGCGGGCTGAAGCTTTCTTT. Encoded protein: CASSFTGRAEAFF.

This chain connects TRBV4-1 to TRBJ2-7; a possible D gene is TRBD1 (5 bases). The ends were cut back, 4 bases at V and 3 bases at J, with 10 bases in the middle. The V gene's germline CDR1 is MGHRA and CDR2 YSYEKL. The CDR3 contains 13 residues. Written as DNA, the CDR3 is TGCGCCAGCAGCCGGTCAGGGTACTACGAGCAGTACTTC. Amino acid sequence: CASSRSGYYEQYF.

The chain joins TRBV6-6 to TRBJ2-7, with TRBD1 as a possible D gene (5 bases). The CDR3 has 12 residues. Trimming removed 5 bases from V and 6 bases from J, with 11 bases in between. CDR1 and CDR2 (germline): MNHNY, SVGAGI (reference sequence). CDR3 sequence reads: CASSRAGLEQYF. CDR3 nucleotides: TGTGCCAGCAGTCGCGCAGGGCTCGAGCAGTACTTC.

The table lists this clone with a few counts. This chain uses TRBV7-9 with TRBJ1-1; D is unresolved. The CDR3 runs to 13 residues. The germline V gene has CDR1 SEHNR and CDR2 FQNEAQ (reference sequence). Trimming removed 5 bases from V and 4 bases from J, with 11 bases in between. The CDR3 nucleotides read TGTGCCAGCAGCCTGGATTACTCCACTGAAGCTTTCTTT. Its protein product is CASSLDYSTEAFF. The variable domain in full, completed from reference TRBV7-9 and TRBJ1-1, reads DTGVSQNPRHKITKRGQNVTFRCDPISEHNRLYWYRQTLGQGPEFLTYFQNEAQLEKSRLLSDRFSAERPKGSFSTLEIQRTEQGDSAMYLCASSLDYSTEAFFGQGTRLTVV.

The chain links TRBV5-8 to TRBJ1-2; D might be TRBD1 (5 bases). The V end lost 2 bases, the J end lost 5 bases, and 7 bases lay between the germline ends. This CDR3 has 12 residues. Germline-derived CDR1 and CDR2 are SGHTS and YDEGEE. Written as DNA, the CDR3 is TGTGCCAGCAGCTTTTCAGGGTATGGCTACACCTTC. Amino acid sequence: CASSFSGYGYTF.